The 14 T cell receptor beta chains reported below all come from one sample, sequenced in a study of radiation and T cells in renal cell carcinoma. Time point meaning: blood 2 weeks post-SBRT. The treatment denotes: 15 Gy SBRT to primary tumor, nephrectomy 4 weeks later. The assay was immunoSEQ multiplex PCR, and TCRdb's table has in-frame clones only and misses some. The table includes some 80,000 clones, approximately 86% detected once. The sequencing used blood, collected from a patient whose treatment included radiotherapy and nephrectomy. The receptors originated from a woman aged 45 to 65 with renal cell carcinoma.

The V call is TRBV9, the J call TRBJ1-2, with 7 positions matching TRBD1. The germline V gene has CDR1 SGDLS and CDR2 YYNGEE. The CDR3 loop spans 15 amino acids. V lost 0 bases, J lost 4 bases, and 6 bases stayed unmatched. Here the CDR3 reads CASSVEGDSSYGYTF. In nucleotides, the CDR3 is TGTGCCAGCAGCGTAGAGGGGGACAGCTCCTATGGCTACACCTTC. Full variable domain (remainder filled in from reference TRBV9 and TRBJ1-2): DSGVTQTPKHLITATGQRVTLRCSPRSGDLSVYWYQQSLDQGLQFLIQYYNGEERAKGNILERFSAQQFPDLHSELNLSSLELGDSALYFCASSVEGDSSYGYTFGSGTRLTVV.

The chain is built from TRBV4-3 and TRBJ2-1; 10 bases are a match to TRBD2. The germline CDR1 and CDR2 sequences are LGHNA and YSLEER. J gave up 1 base and V 4 bases, and 4 bases lay outside the gene matches. The CDR3 length is 16 residues. CDR3 loop: CASSLTSGASYNEQFF. The CDR3 region has the DNA TGCGCCAGCAGCCTTACTAGCGGGGCATCCTACAATGAGCAGTTCTTC.

The genes are TRBV14 and TRBJ1-1, with D perhaps matching TRBD1 (5 bases). The CDR3 is made up of 11 amino acids. The V end lost 3 bases, the J end lost 11 bases, and 10 bases lay between the germline ends. In germline, CDR1 is SGHDN, CDR2 FVKESK. The CDR3 nucleotides are TGTGCCAGCAGCCAGGGTGGGGGGGCTTTCTTT. It codes for CASSQGGGAFF. The full variable domain, with the rest looked up from reference TRBV14 and TRBJ1-1, is EAGVTQFPSHSVIEKGQTVTLRCDPISGHDNLYWYRRVMGKEIKFLLHFVKESKQDESGMPNNRFLAERTGGTYSTLKVQPAELEDSGVYFCASSQGGGAFFGQGTRLTVV.

This chain links TRBV6-5 with TRBJ1-1, with 8 bases aligning to TRBD1. This CDR3 is 14 amino acids long. J gave up 1 base and V 6 bases, and 4 bases lay outside the gene matches. Per germline, CDR1 MNHEY and CDR2 SVGAGI. The CDR3 spells CASRKQGGNTEAFF. CDR3 DNA: TGTGCCAGCAGGAAACAGGGGGGGAACACTGAAGCTTTCTTT.

The gene calls are TRBV9 and TRBJ2-7; 10 bases fit TRBD1. This CDR3 has 16 amino acids. Germline lookup yields CDR1 SGDLS and CDR2 YYNGEE. V dropped 4 bases and J dropped 2; count of bases not matched to a gene: 9. CDR3 nucleotide sequence: TGTGCCAGCAGCCCGACCGGGACAGGGGCAACCTACGAGCAGTACTTC. Translating it yields CASSPTGTGATYEQYF. The variable domain in full, completed from reference TRBV9 and TRBJ2-7, reads DSGVTQTPKHLITATGQRVTLRCSPRSGDLSVYWYQQSLDQGLQFLIQYYNGEERAKGNILERFSAQQFPDLHSELNLSSLELGDSALYFCASSPTGTGATYEQYFGPGTRLTVT.

This chain uses TRBV7-2 with TRBJ2-1; 7 nucleotides align to TRBD2. The CDR3 sequence is 13 residues long. CDR1 SGHTA and CDR2 FQGNSA come from the germline V gene. V shed 0 bases, J shed 7 bases, and the junction held 0 bases outside the gene matches. The CDR3 sequence is CASSLARGNEQFF. The CDR3 DNA sequence: TGTGCCAGCAGCTTAGCGCGGGGGAATGAGCAGTTCTTC.

The chain recombines TRBV5-6 with TRBJ1-2; possibly TRBD1 for D (6 bases). Germline loops: CDR1 SGHDT, CDR2 YYEEEE. V gave up 2 bases and J gave up 5 bases, with 7 bases separating them. The CDR3 extends over 12 amino acids. The chain's CDR3 is CASSLGGYGYTF. The CDR3 coding sequence is TGTGCCAGCAGCTTAGGGGGTTATGGCTACACCTTC.

The genes are TRBV2 and TRBJ2-1; 8 nucleotides line up with TRBD1. Germline CDR1 is SNHLY and CDR2 is FYNNEI. This CDR3 has 13 amino acids. The ends lost 6 bases at V and 10 bases at J; junction bases unmatched: 8. In nucleotides, the CDR3 is TGTGCCAGCAGACCGGACAGGGCCAAGGAGCAGTTCTTC. Translating it yields CASRPDRAKEQFF.

J is TRBJ2-2 and V is TRBV5-8; the D is unclear. The CDR3 has 12 amino acids. CDR1 and CDR2 from the germline V gene are SGHTS and YDEGEE. V lost 4 bases and J lost 8, with 9 bases in between. The CDR3 here is CASSPLRGELFF. For the CDR3, the DNA is TGTGCCAGCAGCCCACTTAGGGGGGAGCTGTTTTTT.

The chain joins TRBV7-2 to TRBJ2-2; D is undetermined. This CDR3 is built from 12 residues. V was shortened by 7 bases and J by 1 base, with 4 bases between the two germline ends. CDR1 is SGHTA and CDR2 is FQGNSA in the germline V gene. CDR3 DNA: TGTGCCAGCAACAGGAACACCGGGGAGCTGTTTTTT. Residues: CASNRNTGELFF.

This clone has a single count. This chain uses TRBV19 with TRBJ1-5, with a tentative D call TRBD1 (6 bases). The CDR3 covers 12 residues. Germline V gene lookup returns CDR1 LNHDA and CDR2 SQIVND (reference sequence). CDR3 in amino acids: CGIGGPNQPQHF. CDR3 bases: TGTGGTATTGGGGGCCCCAATCAGCCCCAGCATTTT.

This chain links TRBV7-8 with TRBJ2-7, with a possible D match to TRBD1 (6 bases). In germline, CDR1 is SGHVS, CDR2 FQNEAQ. The V end was cut by 1 base, the J end by 6 bases, with 16 bases between. The CDR3 covers 15 residues. CDR3 residues: CASSLVGHGIGEQYF. The DNA of the CDR3 is TGTGCCAGCAGCTTAGTGGGACACGGAATAGGCGAGCAGTACTTC.

This sequence joins TRBV5-4 and TRBJ2-5; 9 nucleotides align to TRBD2. V shed 1 base, J shed 4 bases, and the junction held 5 bases outside the gene matches. CDR3 length: 15 amino acids. Germline CDR1 SGHNT, CDR2 YYREEE (reference sequence). CDR3 protein: CASSLRASGTETQYF. CDR3 coding DNA: TGTGCCAGCAGCTTGAGGGCTAGCGGGACAGAGACCCAGTACTTC.

This chain uses TRBV6-5 with TRBJ1-1; unclear D gene. The CDR3 has 15 amino acids. Germline-derived CDR1 and CDR2 are MNHEY and SVGAGI. Trimming removed 2 bases at V and 0 bases at J, with 10 bases between. CDR3 sequence: CASSYTRQVNTEAFF. CDR3 nucleotides: TGTGCCAGCAGTTACACCAGACAAGTGAACACTGAAGCTTTCTTT.